This T cell receptor (beta chain) was obtained from a study of T cell repertoires in cytomegalovirus infection. TCRdb recomputed calls from the reads with MiXCR, one row per CDR3 protein. The sample shows hundreds of thousands of distinct CDR3 sequences, about 17% of them seen only once. In this sample, this clonotype turned up many times. Germline loops: CDR1 MNHNY, CDR2 SVGAGI (reference sequence). The CDR3 consists of 17 residues. The ends lost 0 bases at V and 3 bases at J; junction bases unmatched: 8. V gene TRBV6-6 combines with J gene TRBJ2-5; the match to TRBD2 covers 9 bases. Specimen: PBMCs. This clonotype was obtained from a human donor in good health (CMV status not recorded). Some clones in this sample may be carry-over from other donors' samples. CDR3: CASSYSILASGEETQYF. In nucleotides, the CDR3 is TGTGCCAGCAGTTACTCGATCTTGGCTAGCGGGGAAGAGACCCAGTACTTC.